The 15 T cell receptor beta chains in this list originate from one sample, sequenced in a study of cytomegalovirus exposure and HLA in healthy donors. Primers: 60 Vbeta forward and 13 Jbeta reverse. Measured with immunoSEQ multiplex PCR; TCRdb has only the in-frame clones, and not every one. The data show 150,000 or so clones, and the top ten clones hold roughly 1.3%. What was sequenced was PBMCs. These receptor sequences come from an older woman in good health and CMV-seronegative.

The CDR3 sequence: CASSPPGQGAGGETQYF. In DNA, the CDR3 is TGTGCCAGCTCACCCCCGGGACAGGGGGCAGGAGGAGAGACCCAGTACTTC. The genes are TRBV18 and TRBJ2-5, with 12 bases aligning to TRBD1. Trimming took 3 bases from V and 4 from J; bases not matched to a gene: 9. Germline V gene data show CDR1 as KGHSH and CDR2 as LQKENI. CDR3 size: 17 residues.

CDR3 DNA: TGCGCCAGCAGCCCGATTGACAGCTCCTACGAGCAGTACTTC. Protein: CASSPIDSSYEQYF. The genes are TRBV4-1 and TRBJ2-7; TRBD1 might be the D (5 bases). V lost 4 bases to trimming and J lost 0 bases, with 10 bases between them. The length of the CDR3 is 14 residues. Per the germline V gene, CDR1 is MGHRA and CDR2 is YSYEKL.

The chain is built from TRBV6-4 and TRBJ2-5, with no clear D. The CDR3 totals 12 residues. The germline V gene has CDR1 MRHNA and CDR2 SNTAGT. V lost 0 bases, J lost 7 bases, and 6 bases lay in between. DNA for the CDR3: TGTGCCAGCAGTGACTCTTCGGGGACCCAGTACTTC. Protein: CASSDSSGTQYF.

This chain's CDR3 is CASSLGAGRLVNTEAFF. The CDR3 DNA reads as TGTGCCAGCAGCTTGGGGGCAGGGCGGTTGGTGAACACTGAAGCTTTCTTT. V is TRBV5-5 and J is TRBJ1-1; D might be TRBD1 (5 bases). Germline V gene lookup returns CDR1 SGHKS and CDR2 YYEKEE (reference sequence). Trimming removed 0 bases at V and 0 bases at J, with 15 bases between. This CDR3 contains 17 residues.

The chain recombines TRBV7-6 with TRBJ2-2; TRBD2 agrees at 8 bases. This CDR3 contains 17 residues. Per germline, CDR1 SGHVS and CDR2 FNYEAQ. The ends lost 2 bases at V and 4 bases at J; junction bases unmatched: 9. The CDR3 sequence is CASSLMSGGLGTGELFF. The CDR3 bases are TGTGCCAGCAGCTTAATGTCGGGGGGGCTTGGCACCGGGGAGCTGTTTTTT.

This chain connects TRBV7-2 to TRBJ2-1; D might be TRBD2 (5 bases). Per the germline V gene, CDR1 is SGHTA and CDR2 is FQGNSA. The CDR3 totals 16 residues. V was pared by 8 bases and J by 10 bases, with 27 bases between. The CDR3 loop is CASSQRALIVGVEQFF. For the CDR3, the DNA is TGTGCCAGCTCCCAGAGGGCCCTCATCGTTGGGGTGGAGCAGTTCTTC.

The chain links TRBV6-5 to TRBJ2-7; 7 nucleotides agree with TRBD2. V was clipped by 0 bases and J by 0 bases; unmatched bases: 5. Germline CDR1 is MNHEY and CDR2 is SVGAGI. The CDR3 is 16 residues long. CDR3 protein: CASSYSGGGVSYEQYF. The CDR3 region has the DNA TGTGCCAGCAGTTACTCCGGTGGGGGGGTCTCCTACGAGCAGTACTTC.

CDR3 amino acids: CASTPSRANNEQFF. CDR3 sequence (DNA): TGTGCCAGCACCCCCTCGAGGGCCAACAATGAGCAGTTCTTC. J is TRBJ2-1 and V is TRBV6-1, with D maybe TRBD2 (5 bases). Germline CDR1 MNHNS, CDR2 SASEGT. The CDR3 loop spans 14 amino acids. V lost 7 bases and J 5 bases, leaving 15 bases between the germline ends.

The rearrangement joins TRBV2 to TRBJ2-2; 7 nucleotides line up with TRBD1. The trim removed 6 bases at V and 2 bases at J, leaving 3 bases unmatched. This CDR3 spans 14 amino acids. Germline values: CDR1 SNHLY, CDR2 FYNNEI. CDR3 nucleotide sequence: TGTGCCAGCAGGGGGGACAGAAACACCGGGGAGCTGTTTTTT. Amino acids: CASRGDRNTGELFF. Supplemented by reference TRBV2 and TRBJ2-2, the full variable domain reads EPEVTQTPSHQVTQMGQEVILRCVPISNHLYFYWYRQILGQKVEFLVSFYNNEISEKSEIFDDQFSVERPDGSNFTLKIRSTKLEDSAMYFCASRGDRNTGELFFGEGSRLTVL.

The chain recombines TRBV9 with TRBJ2-3; maybe TRBD1 (5 bases). Trimming took off 0 bases at V and 0 bases at J, with 8 bases between the two ends. The CDR3 loop spans 15 amino acids. Germline values: CDR1 SGDLS, CDR2 YYNGEE. The CDR3: CASSVGGLSTDTQYF. The CDR3 DNA follows: TGTGCCAGCAGCGTAGGGGGCTTAAGCACAGATACGCAGTATTTT.

This chain connects TRBV5-6 to TRBJ2-7, with D perhaps TRBD2 (6 bases). Deletions cut 2 bases from V and 5 bases from J, with 17 bases between. This CDR3 has 15 amino acids. Germline V gene lookup returns CDR1 SGHDT and CDR2 YYEEEE. The CDR3 region has the DNA TGTGCCAGCAGCTTAGTGGGAGGAGCCCGGGACGAGCAGTACTTC. It is translated as CASSLVGGARDEQYF.

The chain recombines TRBV7-9 with TRBJ1-5; tentative D call: TRBD1 (5 bases). CDR1 and CDR2 from the germline V gene are SEHNR and FQNEAQ (reference sequence). The V and J ends lost 5 bases and 6 bases respectively, with 17 bases between them. The CDR3 covers 15 residues. CDR3 DNA sequence: TGTGCCAGCAGCCTCACGGGGGGGGTGATTCAGCCCCAGCATTTT. Translated: CASSLTGGVIQPQHF.

The genes are TRBV4-2 and TRBJ2-1, with 8 bases that match TRBD2. CDR1 is LGHNA and CDR2 is YNFKEQ in the germline V gene. The CDR3 is 22 residues long. With V trimmed by 4 bases and J by 1 base, 24 bases remained unmatched. CDR3 sequence (DNA): TGTGCCAGCAGCCCAATTGGAAGGGCCAGCGGGGGTCCGCAGGCTTCCTACAATGAGCAGTTCTTC. It yields the protein CASSPIGRASGGPQASYNEQFF.

The chain joins TRBV9 to TRBJ1-3, with D tentatively TRBD1 (6 bases). CDR1 and CDR2 from the germline V gene are SGDLS and YYNGEE. V gave up 0 bases and J gave up 2 bases, with 9 bases separating them. CDR3 length equals 15 residues. The CDR3 reads CASSVEGVTGNTIYF. CDR3 bases: TGTGCCAGCAGCGTAGAGGGGGTAACTGGAAACACCATATATTTT.

The V call is TRBV11-2, the J call TRBJ2-1; 14 nucleotides agree with TRBD2. CDR3 length equals 19 residues. J gave up 3 bases and V 4 bases, and 11 bases lay outside the gene matches. CDR1 is SGHAT and CDR2 is FQNNGV in the germline V gene. CDR3 sequence (DNA): TGTGCCAGCAGCTCCAAGACTAGCGGGAGGGTTCGGATCTACAATGAGCAGTTCTTC. Amino acids: CASSSKTSGRVRIYNEQFF.